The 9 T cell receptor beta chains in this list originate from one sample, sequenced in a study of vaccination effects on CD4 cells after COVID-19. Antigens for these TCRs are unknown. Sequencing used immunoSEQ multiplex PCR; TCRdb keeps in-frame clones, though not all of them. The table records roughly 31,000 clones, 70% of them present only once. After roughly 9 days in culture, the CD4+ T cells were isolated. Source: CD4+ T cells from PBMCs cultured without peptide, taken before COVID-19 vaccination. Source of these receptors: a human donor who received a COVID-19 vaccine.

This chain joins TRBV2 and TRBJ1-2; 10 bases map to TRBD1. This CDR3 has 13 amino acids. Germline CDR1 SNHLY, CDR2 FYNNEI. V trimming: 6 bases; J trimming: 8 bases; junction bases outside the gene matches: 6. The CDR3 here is CASRGDRGGGYTF. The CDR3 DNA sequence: TGTGCCAGCAGGGGGGACAGGGGAGGAGGCTACACCTTC.

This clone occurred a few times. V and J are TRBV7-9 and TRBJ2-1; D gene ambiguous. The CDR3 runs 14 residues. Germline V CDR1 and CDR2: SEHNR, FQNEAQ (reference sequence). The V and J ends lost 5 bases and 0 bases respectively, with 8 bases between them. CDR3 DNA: TGTGCCAGCAGCCGGTTTAGCTCCTACAATGAGCAGTTCTTC. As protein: CASSRFSSYNEQFF.

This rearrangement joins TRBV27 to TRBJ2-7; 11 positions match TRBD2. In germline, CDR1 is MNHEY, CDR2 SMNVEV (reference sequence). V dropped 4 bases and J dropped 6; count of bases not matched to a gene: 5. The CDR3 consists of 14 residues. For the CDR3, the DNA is TGTGCCAGCAGTTCCCTCGGGACTAGCGGCGAGCAGTACTTC. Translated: CASSSLGTSGEQYF.

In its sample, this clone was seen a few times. This CDR3 reads CASSHGQGFGYTF. The CDR3 region has the DNA TGTGCCAGCAGTCACGGACAGGGCTTTGGCTACACCTTC. The V and J genes are TRBV12-3 or TRBV12-4 and TRBJ1-2, with 8 bases lining up with TRBD1. V trimming: 5 bases; J trimming: 7 bases; junction bases outside the gene matches: 6. The CDR3 covers 13 residues.

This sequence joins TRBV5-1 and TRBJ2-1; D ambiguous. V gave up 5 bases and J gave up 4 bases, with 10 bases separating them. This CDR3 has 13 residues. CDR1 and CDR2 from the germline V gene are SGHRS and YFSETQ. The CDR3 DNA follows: TGCGCCAGCAGTATTGGCGGATACAATGAGCAGTTCTTC. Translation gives CASSIGGYNEQFF.

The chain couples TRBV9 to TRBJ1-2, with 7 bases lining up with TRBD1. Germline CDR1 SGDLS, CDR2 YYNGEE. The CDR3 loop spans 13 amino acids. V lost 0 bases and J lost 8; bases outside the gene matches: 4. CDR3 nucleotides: TGTGCCAGCAGCGTAGGACAGGGATCAGGCTACACCTTC. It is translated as CASSVGQGSGYTF.

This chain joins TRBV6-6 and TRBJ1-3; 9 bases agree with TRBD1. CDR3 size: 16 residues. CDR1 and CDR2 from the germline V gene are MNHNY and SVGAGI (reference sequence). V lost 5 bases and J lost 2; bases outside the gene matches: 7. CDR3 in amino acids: CASSSRTGDAGNTIYF. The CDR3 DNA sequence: TGTGCCAGCAGTAGTCGGACAGGGGACGCTGGAAACACCATATATTTT.

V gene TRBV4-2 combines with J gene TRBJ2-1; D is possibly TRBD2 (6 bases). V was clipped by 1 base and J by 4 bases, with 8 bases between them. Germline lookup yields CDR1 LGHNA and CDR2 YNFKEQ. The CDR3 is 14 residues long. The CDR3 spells CASSQGTTYNEQFF. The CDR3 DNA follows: TGTGCCAGCAGCCAAGGGACTACGTACAATGAGCAGTTCTTC.

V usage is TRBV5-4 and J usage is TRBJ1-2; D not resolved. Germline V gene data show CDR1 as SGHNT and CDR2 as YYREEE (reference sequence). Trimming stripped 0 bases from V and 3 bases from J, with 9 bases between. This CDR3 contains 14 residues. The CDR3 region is CASSLAGQDYGYTF. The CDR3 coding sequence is TGTGCCAGCAGCTTGGCCGGTCAAGACTATGGCTACACCTTC.